Below are 20 T cell receptor beta chains sequenced from a single sample in a study of T cell responses to AZD1222 COVID-19 vaccine. The repertoire was sequenced with immunoSEQ multiplex PCR; TCRdb's copy has only in-frame clones and lacks some. This sample has 130,000 to 150,000 clones, with 92% found just once. Sequencing used peripheral blood, obtained on day 0 of AZD1222 vaccination. The receptors here all came from an adult in good health.

This clone was found a few times. The chain employs TRBV28 and TRBJ1-2; 7 nucleotides align to TRBD1. The CDR3 sequence is 12 residues long. V shed 8 bases and J 6 bases; nucleotides not matched to a gene: 6. From germline, CDR1 is MDHEN and CDR2 SYDVKM. CDR3 sequence reads: CASGRGRDGYTF. In nucleotides, the CDR3 is TGTGCCAGCGGCAGGGGGAGAGATGGCTACACCTTC.

The V and J genes are TRBV3-1 (or the pseudogene TRBV3-2) and TRBJ2-6; 16 nucleotides match TRBD2. Germline CDR1 LGHDT, CDR2 YNNKEL (reference sequence). The CDR3 is 21 amino acids. J was trimmed by 1 base and V by 1 base; bases with no gene match: 7. In DNA form, the CDR3 reads TGTGCCAGCAGCCAAGTTGGGACTAGCGGGAGGGCCGGTTCTGGGGCCAACGTCCTGACTTTC. This gives the protein CASSQVGTSGRAGSGANVLTF.

The chain uses TRBV7-9 and TRBJ1-3, with D perhaps TRBD1 (6 bases). The length of the CDR3 is 14 residues. Germline V lookup: CDR1 SEHNR, CDR2 FQNEAQ (reference sequence). Trimming pared 4 bases from V and 2 bases from J, leaving 9 bases between. CDR3 amino acids: CASSSNRAGNTIYF. The CDR3 nucleotides read TGTGCCAGCAGCTCAAACAGGGCTGGAAACACCATATATTTT.

V gene TRBV4-1 combines with J gene TRBJ1-2, with D unclear. Trimming removed 0 bases at V and 4 bases at J, with 12 bases between. CDR3 length: 15 residues. Germline assignment: CDR1 MGHRA and CDR2 YSYEKL. Here the CDR3 DNA reads TGCGCCAGCAGCCAAGACGGAGCCACGGGCTATGGCTACACCTTC. It encodes CASSQDGATGYGYTF.

J is TRBJ2-3 and V is TRBV15; possibly TRBD1 or TRBD2 for D (5 bases each). The V gene's germline CDR1 is LNHNV and CDR2 YYDKDF (reference sequence). Trimming removed 2 bases at V and 0 bases at J, with 12 bases between. This CDR3 comprises 16 residues. CDR3 coding DNA: TGTGCCACCAGCAGACGGGTGGGACCGAGCACAGATACGCAGTATTTT. Protein sequence: CATSRRVGPSTDTQYF.

This chain connects TRBV7-3 to TRBJ2-1; 14 nucleotides agree with TRBD2. Trimming cost V 2 bases and J 8 bases; bases outside gene matches: 5. This CDR3 spans 16 amino acids. From germline, CDR1 is SGHTA and CDR2 FQGTGA. The CDR3 loop is CASSLGLAGGSDEQFF. DNA of the CDR3: TGTGCCAGCAGCTTAGGACTAGCGGGAGGCAGTGATGAGCAGTTCTTC. Variable domain in full (rest from reference TRBV7-3 and TRBJ2-1): GAGVSQTPSNKVTEKGKYVELRCDPISGHTALYWYRQSLGQGPEFLIYFQGTGAADDSGLPNDRFFAVRPEGSVSTLKIQRTERGDSAVYLCASSLGLAGGSDEQFFGPGTRLTVL.

V gene TRBV7-8 combines with J gene TRBJ2-1; 8 nucleotides agree with TRBD2. The CDR3 sequence is 15 residues long. Germline CDR1 and CDR2: SGHVS and FQNEAQ. The V gene end was trimmed by 1 base and the J gene end by 4 bases; junction bases not matched to a gene: 3. This CDR3 reads CASSLEGTSYNEQFF. As DNA, the CDR3 is TGTGCCAGCAGCTTAGAAGGGACTAGTTACAATGAGCAGTTCTTC.

The V and J genes are TRBV29-1 and TRBJ1-3; D unresolved. The germline V and J ends were trimmed by 1 base and 0 bases, with 13 bases remaining between them. The CDR3 runs to 16 residues. The germline CDR1 and CDR2 sequences are SQVTM and ANQGSEA. CDR3 bases: TGCAGCGTTGAAGGCTTCGGAGCCCTCTCTGGAAACACCATATATTTT. Translating it yields CSVEGFGALSGNTIYF.

This clone showed up just a few times. The rearrangement joins TRBV5-6 to TRBJ2-7; tentatively, D is TRBD1 or TRBD2 (6 bases each). The germline V gene has CDR1 SGHDT and CDR2 YYEEEE. V was shortened by 2 bases and J by 7 bases, with 13 bases between the two germline ends. CDR3 length: 13 residues. DNA for the CDR3: TGTGCCAGCAGCTTATGGGGGGCTGGGGAGCAGTACTTC. Protein product: CASSLWGAGEQYF.

This chain connects TRBV19 to TRBJ2-2; no clear D. The CDR3 covers 13 residues. CDR1 and CDR2 (germline): LNHDA, SQIVND (reference sequence). The V gene lost 4 bases and the J gene lost 2 bases, with 5 bases spanning the gap. CDR3 residues: CASSNINTGELFF. CDR3 nucleotides: TGTGCCAGTAGTAATATAAACACCGGGGAGCTGTTTTTT. The full variable domain, in which reference TRBV19 and TRBJ2-2 provide the parts outside the CDR3, is DGGITQSPKYLFRKEGQNVTLSCEQNLNHDAMYWYRQDPGQGLRLIYYSQIVNDFQKGDIAEGYSVSREKKESFPLTVTSAQKNPTAFYLCASSNINTGELFFGEGSRLTVL.

The chain couples TRBV11-2 to TRBJ2-2, with D maybe TRBD1 (6 bases). The germline V gene encodes CDR1 SGHAT and CDR2 FQNNGV. V lost 5 bases to trimming and J lost 6 bases, with 16 bases between them. This CDR3 has 15 residues. CDR3 residues: CASSPQGSAAGELFF. DNA of the CDR3: TGTGCCAGCAGCCCTCAGGGGTCGGCCGCCGGGGAGCTGTTTTTT.

This sequence joins TRBV28 and TRBJ2-3; D is perhaps TRBD2 (6 bases). The germline V and J ends were trimmed by 5 bases and 5 bases, with 26 bases remaining between them. The CDR3 is 18 amino acids. The germline V gene has CDR1 MDHEN and CDR2 SYDVKM. CDR3 sequence: CASSPRGLATAGGDTQYF. DNA for the CDR3: TGTGCCAGCAGTCCCCGTGGGCTAGCGACAGCTGGTGGAGATACGCAGTATTTT. The full variable domain, its missing parts supplied by reference TRBV28 and TRBJ2-3, is DVKVTQSSRYLVKRTGEKVFLECVQDMDHENMFWYRQDPGLGLRLIYFSYDVKMKEKGDIPEGYSVSREKKERFSLILESASTNQTSMYLCASSPRGLATAGGDTQYFGPGTRLTVL.

This clone was seen only a few times. V usage is TRBV28 and J usage is TRBJ1-5, with D tentatively TRBD1 (6 bases). CDR3 size: 15 residues. Germline V gene lookup returns CDR1 MDHEN and CDR2 SYDVKM. The V end lost 2 bases, the J end lost 2 bases, and 10 bases lay between the germline ends. Here the CDR3 reads CASSLRDTGNQPQHF. The CDR3 bases are TGTGCCAGCAGTTTAAGGGACACCGGCAATCAGCCCCAGCATTTT.

The rearrangement links TRBV28 to TRBJ1-1, with a weak D call TRBD1 (6 bases). The ends were cut back, 1 base at V and 3 bases at J, with 27 bases in the middle. Germline lookup yields CDR1 MDHEN and CDR2 SYDVKM. There are 20 residues in the CDR3. CDR3 nucleotide sequence: TGTGCCAGCAGTTTATTGGGGGACACCTACGCGGGTGCCGTTTACACTGAAGCTTTCTTT. It translates to CASSLLGDTYAGAVYTEAFF.

Remarks on this clone: One end of the junction does not line up with germline, which may come from a read error. The V and J genes are TRBV5-6 and TRBJ1-1; D perhaps matches TRBD1 (6 bases). The CDR3 runs 14 residues. The germline V gene has CDR1 SGHDT and CDR2 YYEEEE. In DNA form, the CDR3 reads TGTGCCAGCAGTTTGGGACACCCGAGGGCTGAAGCTTTCTTT. Protein sequence: CASSLGHPRAEAFF.

The J gene is TRBJ1-4, the V gene TRBV7-9; D may be TRBD1 (5 bases). The CDR3 spans 15 residues. Trimming shortened V by 5 bases and J by 1 base, and 11 bases separated the two germline ends. Germline V gene sequence: CDR1 SEHNR, CDR2 FQNEAQ (reference sequence). The CDR3 nucleotides are TGTGCCAGCAGCCCGGGGACCTTAACTAATGAAAAACTGTTTTTT. This encodes CASSPGTLTNEKLFF.

The rearrangement uses TRBV7-8 and TRBJ2-7; D gene uncertain. From germline, CDR1 is SGHVS and CDR2 FQNEAQ. V shed 3 bases and J shed 3 bases, with 15 bases lying between them. There are 15 residues in the CDR3. The CDR3 coding sequence is TGTGCCAGCAGCTTCCGGCGGCCCCTGAACTACGAGCAGTACTTC. Residues: CASSFRRPLNYEQYF.

The chain carries TRBV6-5 and TRBJ1-5; D remains unclear. CDR1 and CDR2 from the germline V gene are MNHEY and SVGAGI. The CDR3 length is 12 residues. Trimming took 8 bases from V and 4 from J, leaving 9 bases between them. This CDR3 reads CASPSENQPQHF. CDR3 coding DNA: TGTGCCAGCCCCTCAGAGAATCAGCCCCAGCATTTT.

This sequence joins TRBV18 and TRBJ1-1, with D hard to call. Looked up from germline, CDR1 is KGHSH and CDR2 is LQKENI. This CDR3 is 14 amino acids long. The V end was cut by 6 bases, the J end by 0 bases, with 11 bases between. The DNA for the CDR3 is TGTGCCAGCTCCTCCGGGCCCATGAACACTGAAGCTTTCTTT. As protein: CASSSGPMNTEAFF.

This chain uses TRBV21-1 with TRBJ1-4. TRBV21-1 is classified as a pseudogene. CDR3 size: 16 residues. CDR3 amino acids: CASSPKARTTNEKLFF. CDR3 DNA sequence: TGTGCCAGCAGCCCCAAGGCAAGAACAACTAATGAAAAACTGTTTTTT.